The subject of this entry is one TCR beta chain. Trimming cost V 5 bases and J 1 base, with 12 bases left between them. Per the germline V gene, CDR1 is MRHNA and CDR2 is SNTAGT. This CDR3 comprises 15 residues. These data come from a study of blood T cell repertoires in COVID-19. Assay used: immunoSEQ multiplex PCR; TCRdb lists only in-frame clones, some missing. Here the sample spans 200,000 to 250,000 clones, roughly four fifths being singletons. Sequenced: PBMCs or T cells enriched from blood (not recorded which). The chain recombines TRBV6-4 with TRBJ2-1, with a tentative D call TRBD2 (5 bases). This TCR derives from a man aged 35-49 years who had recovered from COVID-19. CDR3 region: CASSPDYASYNEQFF. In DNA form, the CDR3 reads TGTGCCAGCAGTCCAGACTACGCGTCCTACAATGAGCAGTTCTTC.